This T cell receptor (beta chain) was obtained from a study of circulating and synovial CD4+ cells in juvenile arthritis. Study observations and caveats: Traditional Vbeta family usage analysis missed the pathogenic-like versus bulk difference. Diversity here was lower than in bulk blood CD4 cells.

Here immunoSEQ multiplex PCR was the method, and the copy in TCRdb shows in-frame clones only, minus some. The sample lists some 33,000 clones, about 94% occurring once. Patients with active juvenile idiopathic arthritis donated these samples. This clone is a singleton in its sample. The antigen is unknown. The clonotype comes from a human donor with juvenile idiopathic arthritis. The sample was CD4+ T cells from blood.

CDR3 region: CSVELGNTIYF. As DNA, the CDR3 is TGCAGCGTTGAACTTGGAAACACCATATATTTT. The rearrangement uses TRBV29-1 and TRBJ1-3, with D unclear. V gave up 2 bases and J gave up 3 bases, with 2 bases separating them. This CDR3 spans 11 amino acids. In germline, CDR1 is SQVTM, CDR2 ANQGSEA.